This T cell receptor beta chain is drawn from a study of cytomegalovirus exposure and HLA in healthy donors. Looked up from germline, CDR1 is SEHNR and CDR2 is FQNEAQ (reference sequence). This CDR3 contains 15 residues. After removal of 3 bases from V and 3 bases from J, the junction contained 7 bases not matched to a gene. Study-wide results and caveats: Three chains linked to CMV were shown in vitro to be specific for CMV antigens. Donors were assumed by presence/absence analyses to have roughly uniform sequencing depth.

A multiplex PCR was run with 60 Vbeta primers and 13 Jbeta primers. Repertoires were generated with immunoSEQ multiplex PCR, while TCRdb's copy carries only in-frame clones and drops some. Seen in this sample are approximately 120,000 clones; the ten most common clones hold approximately 2.6%. In regard to this clone: Its antigen is as yet unknown.

The chain uses TRBV7-9 and TRBJ2-7; 8 positions match TRBD1. Sequencing was performed on PBMCs. The sequence came from a man aged 30-40 years in good health and CMV-seronegative. The CDR3, as DNA: TGTGCCAGCAGCTTTCGACAGGGGTTCCTCTACGAGCAGTACTTC. Amino acid sequence: CASSFRQGFLYEQYF.